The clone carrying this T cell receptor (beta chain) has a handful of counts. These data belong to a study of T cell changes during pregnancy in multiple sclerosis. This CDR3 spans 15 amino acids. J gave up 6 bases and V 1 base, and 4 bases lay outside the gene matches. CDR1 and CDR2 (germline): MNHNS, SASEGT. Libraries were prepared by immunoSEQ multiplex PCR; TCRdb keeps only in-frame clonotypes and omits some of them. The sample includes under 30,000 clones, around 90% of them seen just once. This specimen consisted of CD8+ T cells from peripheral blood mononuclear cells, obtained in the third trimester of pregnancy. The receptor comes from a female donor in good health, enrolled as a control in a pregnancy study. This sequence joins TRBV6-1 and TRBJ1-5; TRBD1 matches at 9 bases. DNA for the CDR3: TGTGCCAGCAGTGAAGAGGGACAGGGAGGTCAGCCCCAGCATTTT. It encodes CASSEEGQGGQPQHF.